The T cell receptor beta chain under discussion was sequenced for a study of cytomegalovirus exposure and HLA in healthy donors. Study-level results: The authors listed approximately 150 TCR beta chains as cytomegalovirus-associated. Many donors carried some public TCRs, although rarity characterized most TCR sequences.

A note on this clone: Antigen unknown.

The donors belonged to the roughly 130-subject validation cohort, separate from the roughly 700-subject first cohort. Measured with immunoSEQ multiplex PCR; TCRdb has only the in-frame clones, and not every one. The data hold roughly 60,000 clones, with under 95% observed a single time. V lost 5 bases and J 0 bases, leaving 8 bases between the germline ends. CDR1 and CDR2 from the germline V gene are SQVTM and ANQGSEA. There are 13 residues in the CDR3. Sequencing used PBMCs. The V and J genes are TRBV29-1 and TRBJ1-3, with D maybe TRBD1 (5 bases). This clonotype originated in a woman aged 18-30 years in good health and CMV-seronegative. DNA for the CDR3: TGCAGCGTTTTAACAGGCTCTGGAAACACCATATATTTT. This gives the protein CSVLTGSGNTIYF.